This passage covers 6 T cell receptor beta chains from one sample sequenced in a study of tumor-infiltrating lymphocytes in localized non-small cell lung cancer. Sequenced by immunoSEQ multiplex PCR; TCRdb stores in-frame clones only, minus some. The repertoire holds approximately 16,000 clones, with 40% to 45% as singletons. The sequencing input was lung tumor tissue. All receptors derive from a human donor with non-small cell lung cancer.

V and J are TRBV10-3 and TRBJ1-1; 8 nucleotides align to TRBD1. V shed 4 bases, J shed 4 bases, and the junction held 11 bases outside the gene matches. The germline CDR1 and CDR2 sequences are ENHRY and SYGVKD. CDR3 size: 16 residues. CDR3 bases: TGTGCCATCAGTGCCAACTACGGTACAGGGGGCACTGAAGCTTTCTTT. It yields the protein CAISANYGTGGTEAFF.

The rearrangement joins TRBV5-4 to TRBJ2-5; a possible D gene is TRBD1 (6 bases). Per the germline V gene, CDR1 is SGHNT and CDR2 is YYREEE (reference sequence). V gave up 0 bases and J gave up 3 bases, with 9 bases separating them. CDR3 length: 14 residues. The CDR3 is CASSLAGTKETQYF. For the CDR3, the DNA is TGTGCCAGCAGCTTGGCCGGGACAAAAGAGACCCAGTACTTC.

This clone was seen only a few times. This chain joins TRBV27 and TRBJ1-1, with unresolved D. This CDR3 is built from 11 residues. Germline V CDR1 and CDR2: MNHEY, SMNVEV (reference sequence). V dropped 3 bases and J dropped 10 bases, with 9 bases sitting between them. In nucleotides, the CDR3 is TGTGCCAGCAGTTTTGGGTTTACAGCTTTCTTT. Residues: CASSFGFTAFF.

The gene calls are TRBV6-5 and TRBJ1-2; possible D gene TRBD1, 5 bases. Germline values: CDR1 MNHEY, CDR2 SVGAGI. Trimming took 5 bases from V and 4 from J, leaving 11 bases between them. The CDR3 totals 13 residues. CDR3 sequence: CASSRTGIYGYTF. The CDR3 DNA reads TGTGCCAGCAGTCGCACAGGAATCTATGGCTACACCTTC.

The rearrangement uses TRBV6-5 and TRBJ2-5, with no clear D. The CDR3 consists of 12 residues. The germline gives CDR1 MNHEY, CDR2 SVGAGI. Trimming took off 7 bases at V and 5 bases at J, with 11 bases between the two ends. The CDR3 sequence is CASTASGETQYF. CDR3 sequence (DNA): TGTGCCAGCACAGCTTCTGGGGAGACCCAGTACTTC.

The chain joins TRBV7-2 to TRBJ1-2; unclear D gene. Germline CDR1 reads SGHTA; CDR2 reads FQGNSA. V was trimmed by 5 bases and J by 3 bases, leaving 10 bases between them. The CDR3 is made up of 13 amino acids. As DNA, the CDR3 is TGTGCCAGCAGCCCTCCAGCCTACTATGGCTACACCTTC. This codes for CASSPPAYYGYTF.